The following is a T cell receptor (beta chain) sequence with its context. What it binds is not known. Here immunoSEQ multiplex PCR was the method, and the copy in TCRdb shows in-frame clones only, minus some. The profile shows approximately 81,000 clones, approximately 85% of them singletons. The data originate from a study of a mutant IDH1 vaccine in newly diagnosed glioma. Study information: Before enrollment, the patients had been treated with radiotherapy alone, temozolomide alone, or both together. Most of them had received both. Study findings and constraints: Pseudoprogression appears to have had no connection to changes in top peripheral T cell clonotypes.

Germline CDR1 reads SGHNT; CDR2 reads YYREEE (reference sequence). The germline V and J ends were trimmed by 2 bases and 7 bases, with 13 bases remaining between them. The CDR3 covers 13 residues. Time point indicated: week 23, last vaccination. Every vaccination contained 300 ug of the mutant IDH1 20-mer peptide and was paired with topical imiquimod. Sequenced here: PBMCs, sampled from a glioma patient whose treatment included an IDH1 peptide vaccine. This rearrangement joins TRBV5-4 to TRBJ2-7; D may be TRBD1 (6 bases). The sequence derives from a man aged 30 to 45 with glioma. Some clones in this sample may be carry-over from other donors' samples. The chain's CDR3 is CASSLQGATEQYF. CDR3 nucleotide sequence: TGTGCCAGCAGCTTACAGGGTGCTACTGAGCAGTACTTC.